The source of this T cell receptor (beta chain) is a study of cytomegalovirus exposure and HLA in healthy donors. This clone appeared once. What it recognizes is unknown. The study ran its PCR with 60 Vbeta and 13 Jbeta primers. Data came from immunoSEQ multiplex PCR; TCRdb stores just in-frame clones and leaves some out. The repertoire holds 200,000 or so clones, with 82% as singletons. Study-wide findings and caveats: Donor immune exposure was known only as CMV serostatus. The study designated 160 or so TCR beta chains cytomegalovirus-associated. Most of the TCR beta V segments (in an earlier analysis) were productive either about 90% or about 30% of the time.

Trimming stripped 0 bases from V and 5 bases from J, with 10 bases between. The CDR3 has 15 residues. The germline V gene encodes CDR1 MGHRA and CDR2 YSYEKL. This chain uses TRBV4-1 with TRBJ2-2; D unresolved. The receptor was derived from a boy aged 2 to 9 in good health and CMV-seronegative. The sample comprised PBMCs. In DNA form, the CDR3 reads TGCGCCAGCAGCCAAGAGGGCCACGGAACCGGGGAGCTGTTTTTT. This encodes CASSQEGHGTGELFF.